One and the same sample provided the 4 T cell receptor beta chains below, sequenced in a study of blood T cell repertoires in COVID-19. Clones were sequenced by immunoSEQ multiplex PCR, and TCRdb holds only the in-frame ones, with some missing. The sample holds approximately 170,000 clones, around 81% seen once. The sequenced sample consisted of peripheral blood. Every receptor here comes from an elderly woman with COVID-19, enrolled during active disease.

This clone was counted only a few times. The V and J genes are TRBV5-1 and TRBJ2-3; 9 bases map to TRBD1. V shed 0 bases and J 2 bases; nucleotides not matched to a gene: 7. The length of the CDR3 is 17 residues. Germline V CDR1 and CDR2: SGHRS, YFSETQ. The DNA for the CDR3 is TGCGCCAGCAGCTTGGAGCCACAGGGGGCCTCCACAGATACGCAGTATTTT. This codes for CASSLEPQGASTDTQYF.

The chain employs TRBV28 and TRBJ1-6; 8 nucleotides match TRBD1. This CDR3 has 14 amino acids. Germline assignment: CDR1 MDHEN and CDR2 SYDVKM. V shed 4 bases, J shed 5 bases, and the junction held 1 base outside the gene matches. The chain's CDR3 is CASSSTGDNSPLHF. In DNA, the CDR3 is TGTGCCAGCAGTTCGACAGGGGATAATTCACCCCTCCACTTT.

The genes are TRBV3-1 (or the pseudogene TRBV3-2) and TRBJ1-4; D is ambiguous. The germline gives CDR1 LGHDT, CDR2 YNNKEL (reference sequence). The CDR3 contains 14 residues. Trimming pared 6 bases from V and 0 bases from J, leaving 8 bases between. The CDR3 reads CASSPLSTNEKLFF. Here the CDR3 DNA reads TGTGCCAGCAGTCCACTATCAACTAATGAAAAACTGTTTTTT.

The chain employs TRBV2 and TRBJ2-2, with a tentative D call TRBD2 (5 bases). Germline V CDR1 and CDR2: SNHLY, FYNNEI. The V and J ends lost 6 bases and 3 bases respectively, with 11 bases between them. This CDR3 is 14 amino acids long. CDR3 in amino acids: CASSSRTDTGELFF. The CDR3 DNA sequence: TGTGCCAGCAGCTCCCGGACTGACACCGGGGAGCTGTTTTTT.